A single sample is the source of the 3 T cell receptor beta chains below, sequenced in a study of blood T cell repertoires in COVID-19. Clones were sequenced by immunoSEQ multiplex PCR, and TCRdb holds only the in-frame ones, with some missing. Of around 32,000 clones listed, 65% to 90% are singletons. The specimen was peripheral blood. These receptors originate from a woman older than 75 with active or convalescent COVID-19.

The CDR3 DNA sequence: TGTGCCAGCAGCTTGGGGGGGACAAATGAACATTTT. Translating gives CASSLGGTNEHF. The chain links TRBV5-6 to TRBJ1-5; D may be TRBD1 (6 bases). This CDR3 has 12 amino acids. V was pared by 0 bases and J by 16 bases, with 14 bases between. CDR1 is SGHDT and CDR2 is YYEEEE in the germline V gene.

The V call is TRBV19, the J call TRBJ1-1; 7 bases align to TRBD1. This CDR3 spans 14 amino acids. V trimming: 5 bases; J trimming: 9 bases; junction bases outside the gene matches: 12. Germline loops: CDR1 LNHDA, CDR2 SQIVND (reference sequence). DNA of the CDR3: TGTGCCAGTAGTTTCCGGGACAGTCCGAGTAAAGCTTTCTTT. Protein sequence: CASSFRDSPSKAFF.

As concerns this clone: Compared with germline, one end of the junction differs, possibly owing to a read error. The CDR3 loop is CASSLGRVTDTQYF. The CDR3 DNA sequence: TGCGCCAGCAGTTTGGGCAGGGTAACAGATACGCAGTATTTT. This chain uses TRBV5-1 with TRBJ2-3; tentative D call: TRBD1 (5 bases). Germline CDR1 SGHRS, CDR2 YFSETQ. CDR3 length equals 14 residues.